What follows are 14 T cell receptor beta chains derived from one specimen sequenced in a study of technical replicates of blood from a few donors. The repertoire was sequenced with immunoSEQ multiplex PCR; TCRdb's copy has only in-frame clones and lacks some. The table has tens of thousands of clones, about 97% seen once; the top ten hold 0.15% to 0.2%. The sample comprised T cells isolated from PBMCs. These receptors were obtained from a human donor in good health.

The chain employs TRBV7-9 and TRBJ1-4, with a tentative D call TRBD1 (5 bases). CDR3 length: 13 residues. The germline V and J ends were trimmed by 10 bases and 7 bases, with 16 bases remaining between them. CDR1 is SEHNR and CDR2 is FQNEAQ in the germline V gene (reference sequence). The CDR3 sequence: CATHQGRGEKLFF. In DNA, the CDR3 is TGTGCCACACACCAGGGTAGGGGTGAAAAACTGTTTTTT.

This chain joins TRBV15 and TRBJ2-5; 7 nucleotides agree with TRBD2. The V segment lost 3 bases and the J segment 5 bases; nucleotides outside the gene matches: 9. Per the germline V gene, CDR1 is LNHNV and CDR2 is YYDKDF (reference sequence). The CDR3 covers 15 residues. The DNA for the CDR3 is TGTGCCACCAGCAGGTTCGGGACTACCGAGGAGACCCAGTACTTC. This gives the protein CATSRFGTTEETQYF.

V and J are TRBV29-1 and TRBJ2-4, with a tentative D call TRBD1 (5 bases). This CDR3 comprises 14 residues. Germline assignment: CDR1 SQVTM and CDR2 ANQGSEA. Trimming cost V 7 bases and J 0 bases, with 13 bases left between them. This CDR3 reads CSAVDRLAKNIQYF. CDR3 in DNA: TGCAGCGCCGTCGACAGATTAGCCAAAAACATTCAGTACTTC.

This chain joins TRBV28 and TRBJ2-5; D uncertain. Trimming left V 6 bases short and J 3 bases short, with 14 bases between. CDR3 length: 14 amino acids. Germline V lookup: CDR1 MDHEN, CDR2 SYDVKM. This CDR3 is CASSPMPRKETQYF. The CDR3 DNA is TGTGCCAGCAGCCCCATGCCCAGGAAAGAGACCCAGTACTTC.

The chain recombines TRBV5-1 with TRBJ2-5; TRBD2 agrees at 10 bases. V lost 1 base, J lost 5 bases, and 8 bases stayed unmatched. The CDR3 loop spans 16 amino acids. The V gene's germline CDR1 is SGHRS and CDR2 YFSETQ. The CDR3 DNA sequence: TGCGCCAGCAGCTTGCTGCTAGCGGGGGTCCGTGAGACCCAGTACTTC. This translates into CASSLLLAGVRETQYF.

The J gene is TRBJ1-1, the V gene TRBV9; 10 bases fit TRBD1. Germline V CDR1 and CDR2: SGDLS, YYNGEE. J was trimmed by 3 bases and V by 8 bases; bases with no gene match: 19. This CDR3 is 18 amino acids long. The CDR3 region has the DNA TGTGCCAGACAAATCGACAGGGGGCTAAGGAGGAAGGACACTGAAGCTTTCTTT. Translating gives CARQIDRGLRRKDTEAFF.

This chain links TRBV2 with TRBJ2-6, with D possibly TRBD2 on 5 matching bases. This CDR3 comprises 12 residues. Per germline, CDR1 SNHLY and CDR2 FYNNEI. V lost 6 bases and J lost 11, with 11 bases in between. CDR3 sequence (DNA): TGTGCCAGCAGAAGGACTGGGGACGTCCTGACTTTC. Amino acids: CASRRTGDVLTF.

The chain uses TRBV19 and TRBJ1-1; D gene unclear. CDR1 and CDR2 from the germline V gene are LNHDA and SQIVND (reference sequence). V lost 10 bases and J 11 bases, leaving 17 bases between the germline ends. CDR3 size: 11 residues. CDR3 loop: CATLMGRRAFF. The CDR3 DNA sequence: TGTGCCACGCTGATGGGTCGGAGGGCTTTCTTT.

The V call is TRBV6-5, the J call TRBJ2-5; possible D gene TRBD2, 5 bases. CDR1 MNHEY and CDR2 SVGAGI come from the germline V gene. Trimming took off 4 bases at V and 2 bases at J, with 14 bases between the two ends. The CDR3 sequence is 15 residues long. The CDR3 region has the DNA TGTGCCAGCAGTTCCGGAGGAGCGGCTCAAGAGACCCAGTACTTC. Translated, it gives CASSSGGAAQETQYF.

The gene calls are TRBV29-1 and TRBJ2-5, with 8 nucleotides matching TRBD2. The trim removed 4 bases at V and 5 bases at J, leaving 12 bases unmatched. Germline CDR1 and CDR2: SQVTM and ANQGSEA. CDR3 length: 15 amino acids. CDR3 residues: CSVAGGGMGWETQYF. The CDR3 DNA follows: TGCAGCGTTGCGGGGGGGGGTATGGGTTGGGAGACCCAGTACTTC.

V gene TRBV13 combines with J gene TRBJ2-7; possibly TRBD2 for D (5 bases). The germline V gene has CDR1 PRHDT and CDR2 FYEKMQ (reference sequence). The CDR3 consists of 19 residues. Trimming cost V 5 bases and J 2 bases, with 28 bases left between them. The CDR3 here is CASSSQARRDSSFPYEQYF. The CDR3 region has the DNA TGTGCCAGCAGCAGTCAGGCCCGACGGGATTCCTCCTTTCCCTACGAGCAGTACTTC.

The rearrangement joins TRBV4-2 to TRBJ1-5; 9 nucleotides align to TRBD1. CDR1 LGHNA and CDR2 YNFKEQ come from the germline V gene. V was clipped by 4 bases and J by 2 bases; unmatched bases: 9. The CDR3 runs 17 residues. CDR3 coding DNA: TGTGCCAGCAGCCCTCCGGGACAGGGCTTGGGCAATCAGCCCCAGCATTTT. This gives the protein CASSPPGQGLGNQPQHF.

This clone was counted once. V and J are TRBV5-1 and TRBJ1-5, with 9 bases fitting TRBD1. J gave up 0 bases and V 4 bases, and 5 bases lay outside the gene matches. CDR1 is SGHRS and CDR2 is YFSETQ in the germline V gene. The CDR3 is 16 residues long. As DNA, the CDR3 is TGCGCCAGCAGCCCGGGGACAGGGTATAGCAATCAGCCCCAGCATTTT. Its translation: CASSPGTGYSNQPQHF.

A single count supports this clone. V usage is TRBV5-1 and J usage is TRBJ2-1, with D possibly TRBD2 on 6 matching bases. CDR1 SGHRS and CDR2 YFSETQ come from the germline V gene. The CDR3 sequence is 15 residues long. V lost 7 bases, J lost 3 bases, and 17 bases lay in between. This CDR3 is CASRLDAFSYNEQFF. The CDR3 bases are TGCGCCAGCCGACTAGATGCCTTCAGCTACAATGAGCAGTTCTTC.